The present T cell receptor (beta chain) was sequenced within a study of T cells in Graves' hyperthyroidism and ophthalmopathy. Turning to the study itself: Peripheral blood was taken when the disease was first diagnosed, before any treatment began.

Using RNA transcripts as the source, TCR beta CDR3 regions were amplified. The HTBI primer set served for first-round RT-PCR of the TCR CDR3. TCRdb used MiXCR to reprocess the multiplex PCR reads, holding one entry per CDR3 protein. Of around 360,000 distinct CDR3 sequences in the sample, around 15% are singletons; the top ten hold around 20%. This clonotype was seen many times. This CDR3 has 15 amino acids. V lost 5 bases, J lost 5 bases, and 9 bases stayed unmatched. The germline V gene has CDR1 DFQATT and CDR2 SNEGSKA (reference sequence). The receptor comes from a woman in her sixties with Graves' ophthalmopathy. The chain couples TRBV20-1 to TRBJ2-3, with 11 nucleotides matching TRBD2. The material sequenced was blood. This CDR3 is CSAGLAGGPEDTQYF. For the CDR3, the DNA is TGCAGTGCTGGGTTAGCGGGAGGGCCTGAAGATACGCAGTATTTT.